The 20 T cell receptor beta chains below all came from one sample that was sequenced in a study of blood T cell repertoires in COVID-19. Assay: immunoSEQ multiplex PCR; the TCRdb copy retains only in-frame clones and omits some. The profile shows fewer than 300,000 clones, roughly nine tenths of them singletons. What was sequenced was peripheral blood. The receptors were sampled from a woman in her thirties with COVID-19, enrolled during active disease.

This chain uses TRBV11-1 with TRBJ2-2; D possibly corresponds to TRBD1 (5 bases). Germline values: CDR1 SGHAT, CDR2 FQDESV (reference sequence). CDR3 size: 15 residues. V was trimmed by 1 base and J by 6 bases, leaving 12 bases between them. The CDR3 nucleotides read TGTGCCAGCAGCTTAGGAATCAGGGTTCCCGGGGAGCTGTTTTTT. Translated: CASSLGIRVPGELFF.

This chain's CDR3 is CASSENFGTAYNEQFF. In DNA, the CDR3 is TGTGCCAGCAGTGAAAACTTCGGGACTGCCTACAATGAGCAGTTCTTC. The chain carries TRBV6-1 and TRBJ2-1; D is perhaps TRBD2 (6 bases). Trimming took off 2 bases at V and 2 bases at J, with 13 bases between the two ends. The CDR3 runs 16 residues. Per germline, CDR1 MNHNS and CDR2 SASEGT.

The rearrangement links TRBV29-1 to TRBJ1-2, with a possible D match to TRBD1 (6 bases). The germline V and J ends were trimmed by 5 bases and 6 bases, with 16 bases remaining between them. The CDR3 contains 13 residues. Germline V CDR1 and CDR2: SQVTM, ANQGSEA. The CDR3 loop reads CSVPTDRKDGYTF. Written as DNA, the CDR3 is TGCAGCGTTCCTACTGACAGGAAGGATGGCTACACCTTC.

With regard to this clone: The same CDR3 is also encoded by other DNA sequences in this sample. V and J are TRBV30 and TRBJ1-1; 7 bases match TRBD1. Germline-derived CDR1 and CDR2 are GTSNPN and SVGIG (reference sequence). V was pared by 0 bases and J by 5 bases, with 3 bases of the junction left unmatched. This CDR3 has 13 residues. CDR3 in amino acids: CAWSVRQGTEAFF. The CDR3 coding sequence is TGTGCCTGGAGTGTACGACAGGGAACTGAAGCTTTCTTT.

The CDR3 is CASNPGTGNEQFF. The CDR3 coding sequence is TGTGCCAGTAACCCAGGGACAGGGAATGAGCAGTTCTTC. The chain joins TRBV19 to TRBJ2-1; 9 nucleotides match TRBD1. V gave up 7 bases and J gave up 7 bases; unmatched junction bases: 5. CDR1 is LNHDA, CDR2 SQIVND, per germline (reference sequence). The CDR3 has 13 residues.

This clone was observed a single time. V is TRBV3-1 (or the pseudogene TRBV3-2) and J is TRBJ1-4, with 9 bases lining up with TRBD1. Trimming took 8 bases from V and 5 from J; bases not matched to a gene: 6. The CDR3 is 14 residues long. The germline CDR1 and CDR2 sequences are LGHDT and YNNKEL (reference sequence). The CDR3 loop reads CASADRGSNEKLFF. Written as DNA, the CDR3 is TGTGCCAGCGCGGACAGGGGCTCAAATGAAAAACTGTTTTTT.

V and J are TRBV28 and TRBJ2-5, with 14 bases fitting TRBD2. Germline V lookup: CDR1 MDHEN, CDR2 SYDVKM. The junction had 21 bases not matched to a gene; V was cut back by 2 bases and J by 7 bases. The CDR3 is made up of 21 amino acids. The chain's CDR3 is CASSLGFGTSGSFGDSGTQYF. The CDR3 DNA is TGTGCCAGCAGTTTAGGATTCGGGACTAGCGGGAGTTTCGGGGATTCGGGGACCCAGTACTTC.

V is TRBV30 and J is TRBJ1-4; no firm D call. CDR3 length: 12 residues. Deletions cut 0 bases from V and 8 bases from J, with 7 bases between. Germline values: CDR1 GTSNPN, CDR2 SVGIG (reference sequence). The CDR3 DNA sequence: TGTGCCTGGAGTGTACTCGGGGAAAAACTGTTTTTT. The encoded protein is CAWSVLGEKLFF.

The V call is TRBV27, the J call TRBJ1-2; no clear D gene. Germline assignment: CDR1 MNHEY and CDR2 SMNVEV (reference sequence). This CDR3 spans 13 amino acids. V was pared by 3 bases and J by 6 bases, with 11 bases between. CDR3 residues: CASSLWEGDGYTF. The CDR3 region has the DNA TGTGCCAGCAGTTTGTGGGAGGGCGATGGCTACACCTTC.

The rearrangement links TRBV2 to TRBJ1-2; no reliable D call. Trimming removed 6 bases at V and 6 bases at J, with 14 bases between. Germline V gene lookup returns CDR1 SNHLY and CDR2 FYNNEI. The CDR3 totals 13 residues. The CDR3 spells CASSRARIHGYTF. The CDR3 DNA sequence: TGTGCCAGCAGCCGCGCCAGGATTCATGGCTACACCTTC. Looking up the rest from reference TRBV2 and TRBJ1-2 gives the full variable domain: EPEVTQTPSHQVTQMGQEVILRCVPISNHLYFYWYRQILGQKVEFLVSFYNNEISEKSEIFDDQFSVERPDGSNFTLKIRSTKLEDSAMYFCASSRARIHGYTFGSGTRLTVV.

The chain carries TRBV30 and TRBJ2-2, with 7 bases lining up with TRBD1. With 5 bases clipped from V and 1 base from J, the junction kept 4 bases outside the gene matches. This CDR3 comprises 14 residues. Germline assignment: CDR1 GTSNPN and CDR2 SVGIG (reference sequence). In DNA, the CDR3 is TGTGCCTGGGGGACAGCCCGGAACACCGGGGAGCTGTTTTTT. The encoded protein is CAWGTARNTGELFF.

The genes are TRBV3-1 (or the pseudogene TRBV3-2) and TRBJ1-2; 7 bases fit TRBD1. The V gene end was trimmed by 1 base and the J gene end by 5 bases; junction bases not matched to a gene: 13. The CDR3 contains 17 residues. The V gene's germline CDR1 is LGHDT and CDR2 YNNKEL (reference sequence). CDR3: CASSQVGQDTPGYGYTF. The CDR3, as DNA: TGTGCCAGCAGCCAAGTCGGACAGGACACTCCTGGGTATGGCTACACCTTC.

The genes are TRBV19 and TRBJ2-5; tentatively, D is TRBD2 (6 bases). CDR3 length: 12 amino acids. Looked up from germline, CDR1 is LNHDA and CDR2 is SQIVND (reference sequence). V lost 4 bases and J lost 4, with 7 bases in between. The CDR3 nucleotides are TGTGCCAGTAGTAGGCGGGGAGAGACCCAGTACTTC. Translation gives CASSRRGETQYF.

A single count supports this clone. The rearrangement uses TRBV28 and TRBJ1-3, with D possibly matching TRBD1 (6 bases). This CDR3 region has 15 residues. From germline, CDR1 is MDHEN and CDR2 SYDVKM. The V gene lost 6 bases and the J gene lost 3 bases, with 15 bases spanning the gap. CDR3 sequence: CASRGQGLSGNTIYF. The DNA for the CDR3 is TGTGCCAGCAGGGGGCAGGGGTTAAGTGGAAACACCATATATTTT.

V and J are TRBV6-5 and TRBJ1-5, with D uncertain. V was clipped by 8 bases and J by 3 bases, with 17 bases between them. The CDR3 consists of 15 residues. Germline V gives CDR1 MNHEY, CDR2 SVGAGI. CDR3 protein: CASSPNRHTNQPQHF. In nucleotides, the CDR3 is TGTGCCAGCTCCCCGAATCGACACACCAATCAGCCCCAGCATTTT.

This clone was seen a few times. A read error may account for a junction end that differs from germline. This chain joins TRBV5-1 and TRBJ2-5; D may be TRBD1 (6 bases). The germline V gene encodes CDR1 SGHRS and CDR2 YFSETQ. CDR3 length: 15 residues. CDR3 DNA: TGCGCCAGCAGATTGGCCGGGGACATGGGGGAGACCCAGTACTTC. It encodes CASRLAGDMGETQYF.

The V call is TRBV6-5, the J call TRBJ1-3; no definite D call. V was shortened by 0 bases and J by 3 bases, with 9 bases between the two germline ends. This CDR3 has 15 residues. Germline CDR1 is MNHEY and CDR2 is SVGAGI. CDR3 sequence reads: CASSYSGLFGNTIYF. In DNA form, the CDR3 reads TGTGCCAGCAGTTACTCCGGACTGTTTGGAAACACCATATATTTT.

The chain carries TRBV5-1 and TRBJ1-2, with 8 bases aligning to TRBD1. J was trimmed by 3 bases and V by 4 bases; bases with no gene match: 8. This CDR3 has 15 residues. Germline values: CDR1 SGHRS, CDR2 YFSETQ. CDR3 sequence (DNA): TGCGCCAGCAGCGATCCGGGACAGGAGCACTATGGCTACACCTTC. It yields the protein CASSDPGQEHYGYTF. Drawing the rest from reference TRBV5-1 and TRBJ1-2, the complete variable domain is KAGVTQTPRYLIKTRGQQVTLSCSPISGHRSVSWYQQTPGQGLQFLFEYFSETQRNKGNFPGRFSGRQFSNSRSEMNVSTLELGDSALYLCASSDPGQEHYGYTFGSGTRLTVV.

This clone was counted a single time. The V call is TRBV14, the J call TRBJ1-2; D is unclear. CDR3 length: 13 residues. Trimming pared 1 base from V and 8 bases from J, leaving 11 bases between. Germline V gives CDR1 SGHDN, CDR2 FVKESK. The CDR3 DNA follows: TGTGCCAGCAGCCAAGGGGCCCTTCAGGGCTACACCTTC. It translates to CASSQGALQGYTF.

The rearrangement uses TRBV7-2 and TRBJ2-7; 7 bases are a match to TRBD1. The CDR3 totals 14 residues. Germline V gene data show CDR1 as SGHTA and CDR2 as FQGNSA. The J segment lost 5 bases and the V segment lost 2 bases, leaving 6 bases of the junction unmatched. The CDR3 protein is CASSLTGAENEQYF. CDR3 in DNA: TGTGCCAGCAGCTTAACAGGGGCAGAAAACGAGCAGTACTTC.